The text below deals with one T cell receptor (beta chain). Its antigen is currently unknown. This specimen comes from a study of cytomegalovirus exposure and HLA in healthy donors. Study observations and caveats: Follow-up analysis later connected one missense variant in DCLRE1C with trimming of TCR beta V- and J-genes. In a later analysis, donors in an Asian-associated ancestry cluster reportedly had fewer N-insertions in productive TCRs than the cohort mean.

The PCR was carried out with 60 Vbeta primers and 13 Jbeta primers. The method was immunoSEQ multiplex PCR; TCRdb's version includes in-frame clones alone and lacks a portion of them. This table holds 150,000 to 200,000 clones, under 85% found once. This CDR3 is 11 amino acids long. Germline V gene lookup returns CDR1 SQVTM and CDR2 ANQGSEA. Trimming cost V 4 bases and J 6 bases; bases outside gene matches: 3. The rearrangement uses TRBV29-1 and TRBJ2-7, with 7 bases lining up with TRBD2. The sample comprised PBMCs. The receptor was derived from a human donor in good health. The CDR3 sequence is CSVGEGREQYF. CDR3 nucleotide sequence: TGCAGCGTTGGGGAGGGTCGCGAGCAGTACTTC.